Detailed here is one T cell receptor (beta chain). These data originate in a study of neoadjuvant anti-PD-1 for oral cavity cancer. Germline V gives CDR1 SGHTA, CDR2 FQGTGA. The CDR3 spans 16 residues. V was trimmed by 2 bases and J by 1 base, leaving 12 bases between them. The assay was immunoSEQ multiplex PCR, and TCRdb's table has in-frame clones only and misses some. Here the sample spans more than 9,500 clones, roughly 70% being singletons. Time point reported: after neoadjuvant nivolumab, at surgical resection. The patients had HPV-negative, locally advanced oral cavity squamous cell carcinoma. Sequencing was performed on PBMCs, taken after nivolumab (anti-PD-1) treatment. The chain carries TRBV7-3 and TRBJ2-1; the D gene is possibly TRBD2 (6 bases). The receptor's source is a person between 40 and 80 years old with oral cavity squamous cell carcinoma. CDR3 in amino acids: CASSLAGLRSYNEQFF. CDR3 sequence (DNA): TGTGCCAGCAGCTTAGCGGGGCTGCGGTCCTACAATGAGCAGTTCTTC.